Listed here are 16 T cell receptor beta chains from one sample, sequenced in a study of blood T cells in healthy people across ages. A J-beta primer mix and a sample-barcoded 5' primer were used in a second PCR of about 7 to 12 cycles. TCRdb redid the calling of the 5' RACE reads with MiXCR, one entry per CDR3 protein. Of approximately 940,000 distinct CDR3 sequences listed, roughly 50% are singletons. Sequencing used blood. These receptors were obtained from a man aged 25 to 40 in good health.

This clonotype was seen a few times. The rearrangement links TRBV3-1 to TRBJ2-1; TRBD1 matches 7 bases. The CDR3 spans 18 residues. Germline V gene lookup returns CDR1 LGHDT and CDR2 YNNKEL (reference sequence). The V and J ends lost 2 bases and 4 bases, in that order; junction bases with no gene match: 14. This CDR3 reads CASSQYQGGQGLYNEQFF. CDR3 bases: TGTGCCAGCAGCCAATATCAAGGGGGCCAAGGCCTATACAATGAGCAGTTCTTC.

V is TRBV5-1 and J is TRBJ2-7; 9 positions match TRBD1. The ends lost 0 bases at V and 2 bases at J; junction bases unmatched: 9. The CDR3 spans 17 residues. The V gene's germline CDR1 is SGHRS and CDR2 YFSETQ. CDR3 loop: CASSLAAGTGSPYEQYF. The CDR3 bases are TGCGCCAGCAGCTTGGCCGCCGGGACAGGGAGTCCCTACGAGCAGTACTTC.

There are a few counts of this clonotype. V gene TRBV7-9 combines with J gene TRBJ2-4; 10 bases fit TRBD1. This CDR3 contains 16 residues. With 0 bases clipped from V and 1 base from J, the junction kept 0 bases outside the gene matches. Germline values: CDR1 SEHNR, CDR2 FQNEAQ (reference sequence). In nucleotides, the CDR3 is TGTGCCAGCAGCTTAGCGGGACAGGGGGCCAAAAACATTCAGTACTTC. It yields the protein CASSLAGQGAKNIQYF.

This clonotype has a handful of counts. The chain links TRBV5-1 to TRBJ1-4; the D gene is possibly TRBD1 (5 bases). The CDR3 is 17 amino acids. Germline loops: CDR1 SGHRS, CDR2 YFSETQ. V dropped 0 bases and J dropped 4 bases, with 16 bases sitting between them. CDR3 bases: TGCGCCAGCAGCTTGGTTGGGCCGACAGCTGTTAATGAAAAACTGTTTTTT. It yields the protein CASSLVGPTAVNEKLFF.

The chain recombines TRBV11-3 with TRBJ2-4; TRBD1 aligns across 7 bases. Germline CDR1 and CDR2: SGHNT and YENEEA. This CDR3 is 13 amino acids long. V lost 0 bases to trimming and J lost 12 bases; unmatched junction nucleotides: 5. Here the CDR3 DNA reads TGTGCCAGCAGCTTAGAAGAGGGGGCGAATCAGTACTTC. Protein: CASSLEEGANQYF. Full variable domain (missing parts from reference TRBV11-3 and TRBJ2-4): EAGVVQSPRYKIIEKKQPVAFWCNPISGHNTLYWYLQNLGQGPELLIRYENEEAVDDSQLPKDRFSAERLKGVDSTLKIQPAELGDSAVYLCASSLEEGANQYFGAGTRLSVL.

The rearrangement joins TRBV20-1 to TRBJ2-1, with 7 bases identical to TRBD2. Germline CDR1 and CDR2: DFQATT and SNEGSKA (reference sequence). The CDR3 length is 18 residues. With V trimmed by 5 bases and J by 4 bases, 20 bases remained unmatched. The CDR3 DNA follows: TGCAGTGCTGCCCCCGTGGCGGGGGTTCCTCGCCGGTACAATGAGCAGTTCTTC. Amino acids: CSAAPVAGVPRRYNEQFF.

This clonotype was seen only a few times. The V gene is TRBV6-2 or TRBV6-3, the J gene TRBJ1-5, with D hard to call. V shed 5 bases and J shed 0 bases, with 8 bases lying between them. This CDR3 is built from 14 residues. CDR1 MNHEY and CDR2 SVGEGT come from the germline V gene. In nucleotides, the CDR3 is TGTGCCAGCAGTGGGATTACTAGCAATCAGCCCCAGCATTTT. Protein product: CASSGITSNQPQHF.

The sample holds a few counts of this clonotype. The rearrangement uses TRBV4-2 and TRBJ2-3, with D unresolved. Germline V gene sequence: CDR1 LGHNA, CDR2 YNFKEQ. Trimming took 0 bases from V and 5 from J, leaving 6 bases between them. This CDR3 has 13 amino acids. CDR3: CASSQDRQDTQYF. CDR3 nucleotides: TGTGCCAGCAGCCAAGATAGGCAAGATACGCAGTATTTT.

V is TRBV18 and J is TRBJ2-2, with D uncertain. The germline V gene encodes CDR1 KGHSH and CDR2 LQKENI. The CDR3 is 15 amino acids. The V end lost 1 base, the J end lost 5 bases, and 11 bases lay between the germline ends. CDR3 sequence (DNA): TGTGCCAGCTCACCACTACAGCCCAGAACCGGGGAGCTGTTTTTT. Translation gives CASSPLQPRTGELFF.

The gene calls are TRBV7-9 and TRBJ2-7; 11 bases match TRBD2. Germline V lookup: CDR1 SEHNR, CDR2 FQNEAQ (reference sequence). After removal of 5 bases from V and 2 bases from J, the junction contained 8 bases not matched to a gene. The CDR3 consists of 16 residues. The CDR3 DNA is TGTGCCAGCAGCATATTGACTAGCGGGGCTGCCTACGAGCAGTACTTC. This codes for CASSILTSGAAYEQYF.

The chain links TRBV5-1 to TRBJ1-5; 8 bases align to TRBD1. Trimming took 0 bases from V and 2 from J; bases not matched to a gene: 1. CDR1 and CDR2 (germline): SGHRS, YFSETQ. The CDR3 is made up of 15 amino acids. The CDR3 region is CASSLEGQGNQPQHF. CDR3 DNA: TGCGCCAGCAGCTTGGAGGGACAGGGCAATCAGCCCCAGCATTTT.

The chain employs TRBV29-1 and TRBJ2-7; D unclear. V shed 7 bases and J shed 0 bases, with 10 bases lying between them. Germline CDR1 reads SQVTM; CDR2 reads ANQGSEA. This CDR3 is built from 12 residues. CDR3 coding DNA: TGCAGCGGCCGGACGTACTCCTACGAGCAGTACTTC. This codes for CSGRTYSYEQYF.

The CDR3 region has the DNA TGTGCCAGCAGCGTTAGGGGAGGTGGAAACACCATATATTTT. This gives the protein CASSVRGGGNTIYF. The J gene is TRBJ1-3, the V gene TRBV11-2; tentatively, D is TRBD1 (5 bases). The CDR3 runs to 14 residues. The V end lost 5 bases, the J end lost 3 bases, and 11 bases lay between the germline ends. Per germline, CDR1 SGHAT and CDR2 FQNNGV.

This clonotype occurred a few times. The chain is built from TRBV6-1 and TRBJ2-1; 7 bases are shared with TRBD2. The CDR3 extends over 15 amino acids. V shed 3 bases and J 7 bases; nucleotides not matched to a gene: 9. CDR1 is MNHNS, CDR2 SASEGT, per germline. The CDR3 is CASSDGPREDNEQFF. In DNA form, the CDR3 reads TGTGCCAGCAGTGACGGGCCTCGGGAGGATAATGAGCAGTTCTTC.

The rearrangement uses TRBV28 and TRBJ2-5, with D perhaps TRBD1 (5 bases). The CDR3 is made up of 15 amino acids. The ends were cut back, 5 bases at V and 1 base at J, with 14 bases in the middle. The V gene's germline CDR1 is MDHEN and CDR2 SYDVKM. CDR3 region: CASSPSDTFQETQYF. Written as DNA, the CDR3 is TGTGCCAGCAGTCCCTCGGACACATTCCAAGAGACCCAGTACTTC.

In its sample, this clonotype was seen a few times. The rearrangement joins TRBV24-1 to TRBJ2-5; D unclear. The length of the CDR3 is 12 residues. Trimming cost V 3 bases and J 5 bases, with 6 bases left between them. Germline CDR1 KGHDR, CDR2 SFDVKD. Here the CDR3 DNA reads TGTGCCACCAGTGATGGGGTGGAGACCCAGTACTTC. Its translation is CATSDGVETQYF.